Below are 23 T cell receptor beta chains sequenced from a single sample in a study of blood T cell repertoires in COVID-19 (dated by TCRdb to the early 2020s). Library method: the immunoSEQ multiplex PCR assay. This is the immuneACCESS table as TCRdb keeps it, with only in-frame sequences that have V and J called. A part of the clones is gone; compared with another copy, unresolved V genes explain less than half, and the rest is unexplained. Here the sample has tens of thousands of clones; roughly four fifths occur a single time. Roughly 5.9% of the sample is held by the ten biggest clonotypes. The sequenced sample was peripheral blood. The receptors come from a human donor in a cohort sampled during active or convalescent COVID-19.

The chain joins TRBV6-5 to TRBJ1-4; 7 bases align to TRBD1. V lost 5 bases and J lost 2; bases outside the gene matches: 2. The CDR3 consists of 14 residues. The germline V gene encodes CDR1 MNHEY and CDR2 SVGAGI. This chain's CDR3 is CASSLQGTNEKLFF. CDR3 bases: TGTGCCAGCAGTCTACAGGGGACTAATGAAAAACTGTTTTTT.

This clone has just one count. This sequence joins TRBV7-3 and TRBJ2-7; 8 nucleotides agree with TRBD1. Per germline, CDR1 SGHTA and CDR2 FQGTGA. This CDR3 has 15 residues. Losses at the gene ends were 1 base for V and 6 bases for J; bases not matched to a gene: 8. In DNA form, the CDR3 reads TGTGCCAGCAGCTTAAACGGGCAGGGGGCGGGCGAGCAGTACTTC. It encodes CASSLNGQGAGEQYF.

This clone was recorded a few times. The chain is built from TRBV4-3 and TRBJ1-1; the D gene is possibly TRBD1 (5 bases). With 0 bases removed from V and 3 bases from J, the gap between germline ends came to 17 bases. This CDR3 is built from 17 residues. CDR1 LGHNA and CDR2 YSLEER come from the germline V gene. CDR3 sequence: CASSQEIIGALDTEAFF. The CDR3 DNA is TGCGCCAGCAGCCAAGAGATAATTGGGGCTTTGGACACTGAAGCTTTCTTT.

This chain connects TRBV7-8 to TRBJ2-3; 7 bases fit TRBD2. V shed 1 base, J shed 3 bases, and the junction held 4 bases outside the gene matches. This CDR3 region has 15 residues. The V gene's germline CDR1 is SGHVS and CDR2 FQNEAQ. CDR3 region: CASSLVWGGTDTQYF. CDR3 bases: TGTGCCAGCAGCTTAGTCTGGGGAGGGACAGATACGCAGTATTTT.

The sample holds a few counts of this clone. This chain uses TRBV5-8 with TRBJ1-4, with 8 bases that match TRBD1. From germline, CDR1 is SGHTS and CDR2 YDEGEE. J lost 0 bases, V lost 4 bases, and 5 bases had no gene match. The CDR3 has 16 amino acids. The CDR3 spells CASSPGQGATNEKLFF. In nucleotides, the CDR3 is TGTGCCAGCAGCCCAGGACAGGGAGCAACTAATGAAAAACTGTTTTTT.

V gene TRBV6-5 combines with J gene TRBJ2-5; TRBD1 might be the D (5 bases). The CDR3 spans 15 residues. Trimming cost V 1 base and J 1 base, with 10 bases left between them. Germline CDR1 MNHEY, CDR2 SVGAGI. CDR3 DNA sequence: TGTGCCAGCAGTTACTACCAGGGTAGCCAAGAGACCCAGTACTTC. Protein: CASSYYQGSQETQYF.

In this sample, this clone turned up a few times. V and J are TRBV6-5 and TRBJ1-1; no firm D call. V was shortened by 6 bases and J by 6 bases, with 8 bases between the two germline ends. This CDR3 is 11 amino acids long. The germline V gene encodes CDR1 MNHEY and CDR2 SVGAGI. The CDR3 spells CASRGGPEAFF. The DNA for the CDR3 is TGTGCCAGCAGAGGAGGTCCTGAAGCTTTCTTT.

The chain links TRBV30 to TRBJ1-6; 7 nucleotides line up with TRBD1. V lost 5 bases and J lost 7; bases outside the gene matches: 8. Germline assignment: CDR1 GTSNPN and CDR2 SVGIG (reference sequence). This CDR3 comprises 14 residues. In nucleotides, the CDR3 is TGTGCCTGGGGGGACAGCCCGGGCAATTCACCCCTCCACTTT. Translating it yields CAWGDSPGNSPLHF.

The genes are TRBV14 and TRBJ1-1; D perhaps matches TRBD1 (6 bases). V was clipped by 0 bases and J by 2 bases, with 7 bases between them. This CDR3 spans 14 amino acids. CDR1 SGHDN and CDR2 FVKESK come from the germline V gene. CDR3 in DNA: TGTGCCAGCAGCCAAGAGACAGGAAACACTGAAGCTTTCTTT. Protein: CASSQETGNTEAFF.

As DNA, the CDR3 is TGTGCCAGCAGGTCCAGGGGGCGGGAGACTGAAGCTTTCTTT. The encoded protein is CASRSRGRETEAFF. The chain recombines TRBV6-5 with TRBJ1-1; 8 bases align to TRBD1. V trimming: 6 bases; J trimming: 5 bases; junction bases outside the gene matches: 8. Germline CDR1 is MNHEY and CDR2 is SVGAGI. The length of the CDR3 is 14 residues.

The chain recombines TRBV3-1 (or the pseudogene TRBV3-2) with TRBJ1-1; 9 bases map to TRBD1. Germline assignment: CDR1 LGHDT and CDR2 YNNKEL (reference sequence). This CDR3 region has 18 residues. The J segment lost 4 bases and the V segment lost 4 bases, leaving 16 bases of the junction unmatched. CDR3 sequence: CASSRSLRDRDLGTEAFF. The CDR3 DNA reads TGTGCCAGCAGCCGCAGCCTCCGGGACAGGGATTTGGGCACTGAAGCTTTCTTT.

This clone was found a few times. V and J are TRBV19 and TRBJ1-6, with D perhaps TRBD1 (6 bases). The CDR3 covers 15 residues. The ends were cut back, 3 bases at V and 13 bases at J, with 19 bases in the middle. Germline-derived CDR1 and CDR2 are LNHDA and SQIVND (reference sequence). This chain's CDR3 is CASSMTRDTAFPLHF. The CDR3 DNA follows: TGTGCCAGTAGTATGACCCGGGACACTGCTTTCCCCCTCCACTTT. Using reference TRBV19 and TRBJ1-6 for the parts outside the CDR3, the full variable domain is DGGITQSPKYLFRKEGQNVTLSCEQNLNHDAMYWYRQDPGQGLRLIYYSQIVNDFQKGDIAEGYSVSREKKESFPLTVTSAQKNPTAFYLCASSMTRDTAFPLHFGNGTRLTVT.

The rearrangement joins TRBV5-6 to TRBJ2-3; the D gene is possibly TRBD1 (5 bases). This CDR3 comprises 14 residues. V shed 6 bases and J shed 4 bases, with 15 bases lying between them. The germline CDR1 and CDR2 sequences are SGHDT and YYEEEE. The CDR3 sequence is CASKRRVSPDTQYF. CDR3 coding DNA: TGTGCCAGCAAACGCAGGGTCAGCCCAGATACGCAGTATTTT.

The genes are TRBV11-1 and TRBJ1-2, with 11 bases aligning to TRBD1. Trimming removed 5 bases from V and 7 bases from J; junction bases left unmatched: 6. The CDR3 spans 14 residues. Germline values: CDR1 SGHAT, CDR2 FQDESV (reference sequence). The CDR3 loop is CASSHGQGAGGYTF. The CDR3 DNA is TGTGCCAGCAGCCACGGACAGGGGGCAGGTGGCTACACCTTC. Supplemented by reference TRBV11-1 and TRBJ1-2, the full variable domain reads EAEVAQSPRYKITEKSQAVAFWCDPISGHATLYWYRQILGQGPELLVQFQDESVVDDSQLPKDRFSAERLKGVDSTLKIQPAELGDSAMYLCASSHGQGAGGYTFGSGTRLTVV.

The chain links TRBV3-1 (or the pseudogene TRBV3-2) to TRBJ1-2; 10 nucleotides line up with TRBD1. Germline CDR1 and CDR2: LGHDT and YNNKEL (reference sequence). There are 16 residues in the CDR3. The J segment lost 3 bases and the V segment lost 4 bases, leaving 8 bases of the junction unmatched. DNA of the CDR3: TGTGCCAGCAGCCTTGTGACAGGGGGCGCGGACTATGGCTACACCTTC. Translated, it gives CASSLVTGGADYGYTF.

The rearrangement uses TRBV19 and TRBJ1-3, with TRBD1 identical over 8 bases. Germline V lookup: CDR1 LNHDA, CDR2 SQIVND (reference sequence). The CDR3 extends over 17 amino acids. V shed 8 bases and J 0 bases; nucleotides not matched to a gene: 12. The CDR3 DNA is TGTGCCAGTCAGCAGGGGGCGCGGGCCTTCTCTGGAAACACCATATATTTT. This encodes CASQQGARAFSGNTIYF.

This rearrangement joins TRBV6-5 to TRBJ2-7; tentative D call: TRBD2 (5 bases). Trimming took 4 bases from V and 6 from J, leaving 16 bases between them. CDR3 length: 14 residues. The germline V gene encodes CDR1 MNHEY and CDR2 SVGAGI. CDR3: CASSSPKAGVEQYF. For the CDR3, the DNA is TGTGCCAGCAGTTCCCCTAAGGCCGGGGTCGAGCAGTACTTC.

The chain carries TRBV6-5 and TRBJ1-2; the match to TRBD1 covers 9 bases. Looked up from germline, CDR1 is MNHEY and CDR2 is SVGAGI. CDR3 size: 15 residues. V shed 4 bases, J shed 5 bases, and the junction held 8 bases outside the gene matches. The CDR3 DNA follows: TGTGCCAGCAGTTCCACAGGGGGCGCTTGGTATGGCTACACCTTC. Amino acids: CASSSTGGAWYGYTF.

The rearrangement links TRBV15 to TRBJ1-2, with 7 nucleotides matching TRBD1. J gave up 5 bases and V 0 bases, and 3 bases lay outside the gene matches. This CDR3 is built from 14 residues. Germline-derived CDR1 and CDR2 are LNHNV and YYDKDF (reference sequence). The CDR3 region has the DNA TGTGCCACCAGCAGAGAGACAGGGATTTATGGCTACACCTTC. Translated, it gives CATSRETGIYGYTF. The variable domain in full, completed from reference TRBV15 and TRBJ1-2, reads DAMVIQNPRYQVTQFGKPVTLSCSQTLNHNVMYWYQQKSSQAPKLLFHYYDKDFNNEADTPDNFQSRRPNTSFCFLDIRSPGLGDTAMYLCATSRETGIYGYTFGSGTRLTVV.

This CDR3 reads CAWEQGNGQETQYF. The CDR3 nucleotides read TGTGCCTGGGAACAGGGGAACGGGCAAGAGACCCAGTACTTC. The rearrangement uses TRBV30 and TRBJ2-5; 7 bases agree with TRBD1. CDR1 is GTSNPN, CDR2 SVGIG, per germline (reference sequence). CDR3 size: 14 residues. V was clipped by 5 bases and J by 2 bases; unmatched bases: 8. The complete variable domain, with remaining parts taken from reference TRBV30 and TRBJ2-5, reads SQTIHQWPATLVQPVGSPLSLECTVEGTSNPNLYWYRQAAGRGLQLLFYSVGIGQISSEVPQNLSASRPQDRQFILSSKKLLLSDSGFYLCAWEQGNGQETQYFGPGTRLLVL.

The chain employs TRBV19 and TRBJ1-6; the match to TRBD1 covers 8 bases. V lost 6 bases to trimming and J lost 6 bases; unmatched junction nucleotides: 4. The CDR3 extends over 14 amino acids. From germline, CDR1 is LNHDA and CDR2 SQIVND (reference sequence). This CDR3 is CASRTGVSNSPLHF. Written as DNA, the CDR3 is TGTGCCAGTAGGACAGGGGTGAGTAATTCACCCCTCCACTTT.

The rearrangement joins TRBV24-1 to TRBJ1-5, with 7 bases aligning to TRBD1. Germline V lookup: CDR1 KGHDR, CDR2 SFDVKD. V lost 4 bases to trimming and J lost 7 bases; unmatched junction nucleotides: 9. This CDR3 contains 15 residues. The CDR3 sequence: CATSDSSGGGQPQHF. The CDR3 DNA sequence: TGTGCCACCAGTGACTCCTCAGGGGGTGGGCAGCCCCAGCATTTT.

V usage is TRBV12-2 and J usage is TRBJ2-3; the tabulated D call, TRBD2, remains unverified against the DNA. TRBV12-2 is marked as a pseudogene. CDR3 size: 21 residues. The DNA of the CDR3 is TGTGCAAGTCGCTTAGCGGAGACTAGCGGGGTCCTCCCCGTTAGCACAGATACGCAGTATTTT. It yields the protein CASRLAETSGVLPVSTDTQYF.